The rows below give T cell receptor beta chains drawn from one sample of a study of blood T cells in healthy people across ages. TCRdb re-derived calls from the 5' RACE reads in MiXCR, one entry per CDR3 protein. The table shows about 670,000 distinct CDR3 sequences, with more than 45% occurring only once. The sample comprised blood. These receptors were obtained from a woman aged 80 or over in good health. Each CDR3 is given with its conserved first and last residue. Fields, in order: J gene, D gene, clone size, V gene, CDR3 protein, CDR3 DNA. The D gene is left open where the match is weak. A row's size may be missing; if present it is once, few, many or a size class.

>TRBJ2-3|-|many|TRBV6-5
CASSLSSRSYTDTQYF
TGTGCCAGCAGTTTGTCAAGCAGGAGCTACACAGATACGCAGTATTTT
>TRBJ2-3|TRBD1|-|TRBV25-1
CASGYFDRGDTQYF
TGTGCCAGCGGTTACTTCGACAGGGGAGATACGCAGTATTTT
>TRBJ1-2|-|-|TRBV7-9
CASSSEGIYGYTF
TGTGCCAGCAGCAGCGAAGGTATCTATGGCTACACCTTC
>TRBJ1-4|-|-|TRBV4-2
CASSQDSSFVNSGEKLFF
TGTGCCAGCAGCCAAGATTCATCGTTCGTAAATTCGGGTGAAAAACTGTTTTTT
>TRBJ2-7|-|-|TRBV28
CASSLGPTSINYEQYF
TGTGCCAGCAGTTTAGGGCCAACCTCCATAAACTACGAGCAGTACTTC
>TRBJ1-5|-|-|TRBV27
CASSPISNQPQHF
TGTGCCAGCAGTCCTATTAGCAATCAGCCCCAGCATTTT
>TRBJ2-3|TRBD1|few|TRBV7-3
CASSPVGTGATDTQYF
TGTGCCAGCAGCCCAGTCGGGACAGGGGCCACAGATACGCAGTATTTT
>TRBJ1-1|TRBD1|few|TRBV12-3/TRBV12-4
CASSIVGGQTEAFF
TGTGCCAGCAGTATAGTAGGGGGCCAAACTGAAGCTTTCTTT
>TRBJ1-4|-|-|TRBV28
CASSLSPSEPRAANEKPFF
TGTGCCAGCAGTTTATCCCCGAGCGAGCCCAGGGCGGCTAATGAAAAACCGTTTTTT
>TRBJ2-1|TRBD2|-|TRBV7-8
CASSAGESGILANEQFF
TGTGCCAGCAGCGCTGGAGAGAGCGGGATCCTAGCCAATGAGCAGTTCTTC
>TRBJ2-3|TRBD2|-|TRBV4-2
CASSQRGTSGAPDTQYF
TGTGCCAGCAGCCAGCGCGGGACTAGCGGGGCCCCAGATACGCAGTATTTT
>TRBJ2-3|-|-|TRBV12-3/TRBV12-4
CASSTLDTQYF
TGTGCCAGCAGTACCTTGGATACGCAGTATTTT
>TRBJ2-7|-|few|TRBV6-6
CASSYSGRRTQYEQYF
TGTGCCAGCAGTTACTCGGGGAGACGGACGCAATACGAGCAGTACTTC
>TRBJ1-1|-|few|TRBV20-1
CSANVVWGTEAFF
TGCAGTGCCAACGTAGTCTGGGGCACTGAAGCTTTCTTT
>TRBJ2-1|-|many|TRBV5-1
CASRQAYNEQFF
TGCGCCAGCAGACAGGCATACAATGAGCAGTTCTTC
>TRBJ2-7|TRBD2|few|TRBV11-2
CASSLDGSSGRVNEQYF
TGTGCCAGCAGCTTAGATGGATCTAGCGGGAGGGTTAACGAGCAGTACTTC
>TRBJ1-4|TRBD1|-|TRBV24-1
CATSLRDRGASKLFF
TGTGCCACCTCCCTCCGGGACAGGGGTGCTTCAAAACTGTTTTTT
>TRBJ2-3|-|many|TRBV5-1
CASSFAGAADTQYF
TGCGCCAGCAGCTTCGCAGGGGCCGCAGATACGCAGTATTTT
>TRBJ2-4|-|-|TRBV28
CAGWDRAKNIQYF
TGTGCCGGTTGGGATAGAGCCAAAAACATTCAGTACTTC
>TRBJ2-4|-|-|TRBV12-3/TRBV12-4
CASSLSRAGVNIQYF
TGTGCCAGCAGTTTATCGAGGGCAGGGGTTAACATTCAGTACTTC
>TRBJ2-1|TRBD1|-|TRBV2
CASRGQAAPLGNEQFF
TGTGCCAGCAGAGGACAGGCGGCCCCGTTGGGCAATGAGCAGTTCTTC
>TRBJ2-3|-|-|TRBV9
CASSVEGRAAKVSTDTQYF
TGTGCCAGCAGCGTTGAGGGCAGGGCCGCGAAGGTTTCGACAGATACGCAGTATTTT
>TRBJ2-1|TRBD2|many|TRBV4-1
CASSQEWSSGRDEQFF
TGCGCCAGCAGCCAAGAGTGGTCTAGCGGCCGGGATGAGCAGTTCTTC
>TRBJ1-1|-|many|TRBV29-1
CSVGRNVNTEAFF
TGCAGCGTTGGGCGGAACGTGAACACTGAAGCTTTCTTT
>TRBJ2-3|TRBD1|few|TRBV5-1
CASSFRTGGDTQYF
TGCGCCAGCAGCTTTCGGACAGGGGGAGATACGCAGTATTTT
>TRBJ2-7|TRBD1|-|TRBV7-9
CASSLAPGGRYEQYF
TGTGCCAGCAGCTTAGCTCCAGGGGGCAGGTACGAGCAGTACTTC
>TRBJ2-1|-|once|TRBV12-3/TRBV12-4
CASTHSGNEQFF
TGTGCCAGCACCCATAGCGGCAATGAGCAGTTCTTC
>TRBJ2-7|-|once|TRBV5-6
CASSLPGRDSYEQYF
TGTGCCAGCAGCCTCCCTGGACGGGACTCCTACGAGCAGTACTTC
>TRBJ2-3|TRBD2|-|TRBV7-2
CASSVVVLGLAGYTQYF
TGTGCCAGCAGCGTAGTAGTGTTGGGACTAGCGGGATATACGCAGTATTTT
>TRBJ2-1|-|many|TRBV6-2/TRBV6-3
CASKTGVINEQFF
TGTGCCAGCAAAACGGGAGTCATCAATGAGCAGTTCTTC
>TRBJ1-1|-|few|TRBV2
CASIDQRETEAFF
TGTGCCAGCATTGATCAGCGAGAGACTGAAGCTTTCTTT
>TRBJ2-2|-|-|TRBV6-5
CASSRWGQGTGELFF
TGTGCCAGCAGTCGGTGGGGTCAAGGTACCGGGGAGCTGTTTTTT
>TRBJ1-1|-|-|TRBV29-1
CSVGVQKGYTEAFF
TGCAGCGTTGGGGTTCAGAAGGGGTACACTGAAGCTTTCTTT
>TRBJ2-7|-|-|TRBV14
CASSRTKFGPYF
TGTGCCAGCAGCCGCACCAAATTCGGCCCGTACTTC
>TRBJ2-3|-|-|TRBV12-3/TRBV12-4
CASSSQGRADTEYF
TGTGCCAGCAGTTCCCAGGGTAGAGCAGATACGGAGTATTTC
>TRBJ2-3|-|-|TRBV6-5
CASSYEGTLPGASHTQYF
TGTGCCAGCAGTTACGAGGGAACCCTCCCAGGGGCTTCTCATACGCAGTATTTT
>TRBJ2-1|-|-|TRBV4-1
CASSQDRGRKEFF
TGCGCCAGCAGCCAAGATCGGGGGAGGAAGGAGTTCTTC
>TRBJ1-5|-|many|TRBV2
CASSPMGSGGSNQPQHF
TGTGCCAGCAGCCCAATGGGGTCCGGAGGTAGCAATCAGCCCCAGCATTTT
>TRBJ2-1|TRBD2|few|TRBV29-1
CSVSSGTSGFHEQFF
TGCAGCGTTTCCTCCGGGACTAGCGGTTTTCATGAGCAGTTCTTC
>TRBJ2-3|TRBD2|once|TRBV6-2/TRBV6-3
CASSYPLAGTTDTQYF
TGTGCCAGCAGTTATCCTCTAGCGGGGACAACAGATACGCAGTATTTT
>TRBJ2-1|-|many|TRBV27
CASSLAAVHANEQFF
TGTGCCAGCAGTTTAGCAGCGGTTCATGCGAATGAGCAGTTCTTC
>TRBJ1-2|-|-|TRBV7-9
CASSRSLGGVVSAYGYTF
TGTGCCAGCAGCCGATCGCTCGGGGGGGTAGTCAGCGCCTATGGCTACACCTTC
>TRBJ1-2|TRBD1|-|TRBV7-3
CASSLMGDRVNGYTF
TGTGCCAGCAGCTTAATGGGGGACAGGGTAAATGGCTACACCTTC
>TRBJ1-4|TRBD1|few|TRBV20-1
CSARRLGTGGSREKLFF
TGCAGTGCTAGACGACTCGGGACAGGGGGGAGTAGAGAAAAACTGTTTTTT